Each of the 22 T cell receptor beta chains below was sequenced from the same sample in a study of stem cell transplantation in POMP-related autoinflammatory disease. Repertoires were generated with immunoSEQ multiplex PCR, while TCRdb's copy carries only in-frame clones and drops some. The sample lists some 10,000 clones, 70% to 80% occurring once. The starting material was CD4+ T cells from PBMCs, obtained after stem cell transplantation. The origin of the receptors is a human patient with POMP-related autoinflammation and immune dysregulation (PRAID). Some T cells may be graft donor cells.

The rearrangement joins TRBV5-1 to TRBJ2-7, with a tentative D call TRBD1 (5 bases). CDR3 length: 13 amino acids. Germline loops: CDR1 SGHRS, CDR2 YFSETQ. The ends were cut back, 7 bases at V and 4 bases at J, with 15 bases in the middle. CDR3 amino acids: CASAADIIYEQYF. The DNA of the CDR3 is TGCGCCAGCGCCGCGGACATCATATACGAGCAGTACTTC.

This chain uses TRBV7-2 with TRBJ1-4, with D possibly matching TRBD1 (5 bases). This CDR3 is built from 12 residues. Per germline, CDR1 SGHTA and CDR2 FQGNSA. V shed 1 base and J shed 11 bases, with 8 bases lying between them. The DNA of the CDR3 is TGTGCCAGCAGCTTAGTAGACAGCAAACTGTTTTTT. Its protein is CASSLVDSKLFF.

The V and J genes are TRBV7-8 and TRBJ2-2, with D hard to call. CDR1 is SGHVS, CDR2 FQNEAQ, per germline. Deletions cut 5 bases from V and 6 bases from J, with 10 bases between. The CDR3 has 13 amino acids. CDR3 loop: CASSAWPSGELFF. The CDR3 nucleotides read TGTGCCAGCAGCGCGTGGCCGTCCGGGGAGCTGTTTTTT.

This clone was seen just once. V usage is TRBV19 and J usage is TRBJ2-5, with 7 bases lining up with TRBD1. In germline, CDR1 is LNHDA, CDR2 SQIVND (reference sequence). V trimming: 10 bases; J trimming: 1 base; junction bases outside the gene matches: 12. The CDR3 totals 15 residues. The chain's CDR3 is CATQRGDSGQETQYF. The CDR3 DNA reads as TGTGCCACCCAGAGAGGGGACAGCGGCCAAGAGACCCAGTACTTC.

This clone was recorded a few times. This rearrangement joins TRBV24-1 to TRBJ2-1; D is possibly TRBD1 (5 bases). V dropped 3 bases and J dropped 0 bases, with 11 bases sitting between them. The CDR3 length is 16 residues. Germline values: CDR1 KGHDR, CDR2 SFDVKD. CDR3 amino acids: CATSDAQASSYNEQFF. In nucleotides, the CDR3 is TGTGCCACCAGTGATGCACAGGCTAGCTCCTACAATGAGCAGTTCTTC.

The V and J genes are TRBV7-2 and TRBJ1-6; D is undetermined. There are 15 residues in the CDR3. Looked up from germline, CDR1 is SGHTA and CDR2 is FQGNSA. With 5 bases removed from V and 0 bases from J, the gap between germline ends came to 8 bases. CDR3 loop: CASSKKSSYNSPLHF. In DNA form, the CDR3 reads TGTGCCAGCAGCAAAAAGAGCTCCTATAATTCACCCCTCCACTTT.

The CDR3 reads CASSSGTGFVHEQYF. The CDR3 bases are TGTGCCAGCAGTTCCGGGACAGGGTTTGTACACGAGCAGTACTTC. This chain links TRBV6-5 with TRBJ2-7; TRBD1 matches at 9 bases. V was clipped by 4 bases and J by 5 bases; unmatched bases: 9. Germline assignment: CDR1 MNHEY and CDR2 SVGAGI. The CDR3 totals 15 residues.

The chain combines TRBV5-1 with TRBJ1-2; D remains ambiguous. This CDR3 has 14 amino acids. The V gene lost 4 bases and the J gene lost 3 bases, with 13 bases spanning the gap. Germline V gene data show CDR1 as SGHRS and CDR2 as YFSETQ. The CDR3 loop reads CASSAHPRDYGYTF. DNA of the CDR3: TGCGCCAGCAGCGCACATCCTCGCGACTATGGCTACACCTTC. The variable domain in full, with the rest retrieved from reference TRBV5-1 and TRBJ1-2, is KAGVTQTPRYLIKTRGQQVTLSCSPISGHRSVSWYQQTPGQGLQFLFEYFSETQRNKGNFPGRFSGRQFSNSRSEMNVSTLELGDSALYLCASSAHPRDYGYTFGSGTRLTVV.

This sequence joins TRBV19 and TRBJ2-1; 7 bases line up with TRBD2. CDR3 length: 13 residues. The germline CDR1 and CDR2 sequences are LNHDA and SQIVND (reference sequence). The trim removed 1 base at V and 10 bases at J, leaving 4 bases unmatched. CDR3 region: CASSIVGAGEQFF. The CDR3 region has the DNA TGTGCCAGTAGTATAGTTGGAGCGGGAGAGCAGTTCTTC.

This clone was found a few times. The CDR3 here is CASSPNSPLNEKLFF. The CDR3 nucleotides are TGTGCCAGCAGCCCGAACAGCCCCCTTAATGAAAAACTGTTTTTT. The V and J genes are TRBV6-5 and TRBJ1-4; no firm D call. The CDR3 is made up of 15 amino acids. Trimming took 6 bases from V and 4 from J, leaving 15 bases between them. Germline V gives CDR1 MNHEY, CDR2 SVGAGI.

This rearrangement joins TRBV18 to TRBJ2-7, with TRBD2 identical over 7 bases. V gave up 3 bases and J gave up 6 bases; unmatched junction bases: 11. Germline lookup yields CDR1 KGHSH and CDR2 LQKENI. The CDR3 runs 15 residues. CDR3 nucleotides: TGTGCCAGCTCACCCTCTTGGAGGGGAGGGAGCGAGCAGTACTTC. Translated: CASSPSWRGGSEQYF.

This clone was counted only a few times. The chain is built from TRBV27 and TRBJ2-7; D perhaps matches TRBD2 (5 bases). There are 15 residues in the CDR3. V lost 1 base to trimming and J lost 7 bases, with 17 bases between them. Germline CDR1 MNHEY, CDR2 SMNVEV (reference sequence). CDR3 in amino acids: CASSLFNTGSGEQYF. The CDR3, as DNA: TGTGCCAGCAGTTTATTTAACACCGGATCGGGGGAGCAGTACTTC.

The rearrangement joins TRBV28 to TRBJ2-3, with 8 nucleotides matching TRBD1. CDR3 length: 16 amino acids. The germline V gene has CDR1 MDHEN and CDR2 SYDVKM. Trimming removed 1 base from V and 0 bases from J; junction bases left unmatched: 3. CDR3 residues: CASSLFQGASTDTQYF. CDR3 coding DNA: TGTGCCAGCAGTTTATTCCAGGGGGCGAGCACAGATACGCAGTATTTT.

This rearrangement joins TRBV5-5 to TRBJ2-5; D is perhaps TRBD1 (6 bases). CDR3 size: 16 residues. V lost 4 bases and J 3 bases, leaving 19 bases between the germline ends. Germline CDR1 SGHKS, CDR2 YYEKEE (reference sequence). The CDR3 DNA follows: TGTGCCAGCAGCCTAGGACAGACCAGAATCAAAGAGACCCAGTACTTC. It is translated as CASSLGQTRIKETQYF.

The genes are TRBV27 and TRBJ1-1; unclear D gene. Germline assignment: CDR1 MNHEY and CDR2 SMNVEV (reference sequence). Trimming removed 7 bases from V and 3 bases from J, with 15 bases in between. The CDR3 spans 14 residues. Here the CDR3 DNA reads TGTGCCAGCAACTTTTGGAAGGAAGACACTGAAGCTTTCTTT. It yields the protein CASNFWKEDTEAFF.

This chain uses TRBV13 with TRBJ2-1; no clear D. This CDR3 region has 11 residues. Germline-derived CDR1 and CDR2 are PRHDT and FYEKMQ (reference sequence). V lost 4 bases and J lost 4, with 2 bases in between. CDR3 in amino acids: CASSWYNEQFF. CDR3 sequence (DNA): TGTGCCAGCAGCTGGTACAATGAGCAGTTCTTC.

This clone was observed once. The chain joins TRBV30 to TRBJ1-6; D remains unclear. V was cut by 0 bases and J by 8 bases, with 11 bases left in between. This CDR3 contains 14 residues. Germline CDR1 GTSNPN, CDR2 SVGIG (reference sequence). The CDR3 spells CAWSVLAGHSPLHF. The CDR3 DNA is TGTGCCTGGAGTGTATTAGCCGGGCATTCACCCCTCCACTTT.

Only a few counts were recorded for this clone. The V call is TRBV18, the J call TRBJ1-1; D unclear. CDR3 length: 13 amino acids. Per germline, CDR1 KGHSH and CDR2 LQKENI. Trimming pared 6 bases from V and 1 base from J, leaving 9 bases between. For the CDR3, the DNA is TGTGCCAGCTCCGCGGAGGAGAACACTGAAGCTTTCTTT. As protein: CASSAEENTEAFF.

The CDR3 DNA reads TGTGCCAGCAGCCACCGAGACCCAGTGTGGTATGGCTACACCTTC. Amino acid sequence: CASSHRDPVWYGYTF. This chain uses TRBV9 with TRBJ1-2, with D unresolved. V lost 4 bases and J lost 5, with 18 bases in between. The germline CDR1 and CDR2 sequences are SGDLS and YYNGEE. This CDR3 region has 15 residues.

V is TRBV5-1 and J is TRBJ2-1, with 9 bases that match TRBD2. V gave up 7 bases and J gave up 4 bases; unmatched junction bases: 6. The CDR3 is 14 amino acids. Germline V CDR1 and CDR2: SGHRS, YFSETQ. CDR3 loop: CASRGAGGYNEQFF. The CDR3 DNA reads TGCGCCAGCCGCGGGGCGGGGGGGTACAATGAGCAGTTCTTC.

The V call is TRBV5-5, the J call TRBJ2-1; perhaps TRBD1 as D (6 bases). The CDR3 contains 16 residues. Germline V gene sequence: CDR1 SGHKS, CDR2 YYEKEE (reference sequence). V was trimmed by 0 bases and J by 0 bases, leaving 10 bases between them. CDR3: CASSLEPGVSYNEQFF. CDR3 sequence (DNA): TGTGCCAGCAGCTTGGAGCCAGGGGTCTCCTACAATGAGCAGTTCTTC. Full variable domain (remainder filled in from reference TRBV5-5 and TRBJ2-1): DAGVTQSPTHLIKTRGQQVTLRCSPISGHKSVSWYQQVLGQGPQFIFQYYEKEERGRGNFPDRFSARQFPNYSSELNVNALLLGDSALYLCASSLEPGVSYNEQFFGPGTRLTVL.

J is TRBJ2-3 and V is TRBV3-1 (or the pseudogene TRBV3-2), with 11 bases aligning to TRBD2. With V trimmed by 0 bases and J by 0 bases, 5 bases remained unmatched. CDR3 length equals 18 residues. Germline-derived CDR1 and CDR2 are LGHDT and YNNKEL (reference sequence). The CDR3 DNA sequence: TGTGCCAGCAGCCAAGAAGTCTTAGCGGGAGGGAGCACAGATACGCAGTATTTT. It encodes CASSQEVLAGGSTDTQYF.